This T cell receptor beta chain was sequenced during a study of shared clonotypes between healthy human individuals (dated by TCRdb to about 2020). About the investigation overall: The cohort included a few men and a couple of women between 18 and 49 years of age. For each donor, three plates each were used for CD4 naive and CD4 memory, two plates were used for CD8 naive, and one plate was used for CD8 memory. Blood TCR repertoires of five healthy adults were deeply sequenced to estimate repertoire size and the extent of clonotype sharing between individuals. Libraries were prepared and TCR repertoires were sequenced by different laboratories using diverse techniques, in order to increase sequencing depth and limit assay-specific biases. Per donor, leukapheresis produced somewhere between about 0.94 and 9.5 billion PBMCs.

The study at large found these results: Pairwise subsampling led to the expectation that sequencing depth would affect the degree of clonotype sharing among donors. Compared with non-shared clonotypes, clonotypes shared by all four sorted-subset donors had higher generation probabilities. Because the study included a small number of donors, the genetic and exposure-history diversity represented was limited. Sharing across a handful of donors was observed for approximately 5% of naive CD4, under 4% of naive CD8, 2.3% of memory CD4, and around 0.42% of memory CD8 clonotypes. Incomplete sequencing was indicated by rarefaction of sorted-subset datasets, despite the large sequencing depth. Naive subsets generally had larger estimated clonotype richness than memory subsets did. Sampling was limited to blood, and TCR repertoires in tissue likely differ from TCR repertoires in blood.

Using the deep immunoSEQ assay, TCR CDR3 regions were amplified from genomic DNA by multiplex PCR. Extracted genomic DNA from each cell subset was distributed evenly across all wells of several immunoSEQ 96-well plates, and each plate was treated as a replicate. For sorted subsets, each replicate PCR was loaded with approximately 0.2 ug genomic DNA, equivalent to about 33,000 T cell genomes. Purified libraries were quantified with a Qubit 3.0 fluorometer, sized on a Bioanalyzer 2100, and re-quantified with the KAPA Library Quantification kit. Every immunoSEQ 96-well plate was sequenced on a dedicated single-read 150-cycle Illumina NextSeq 550 flow cell. As for how the authors treated the data: The immunoSEQ output contained only junctional sequences without quality scores, so filtering could not match that applied to full-length reads. To assign V/J genes and CDR3, sequences were annotated against IMGT germline references using PyIR, a Python wrapper for IgBLAST v1.9. Reads with weak V/J assignments (E-value above 1e-6), missing CDR3, stop codons, out-of-frame junctions, or ambiguous translated residues were removed. V3J clonotypes were defined by identical inferred V gene, J gene, and CDR3 amino acid sequence. Percentage overlap between repertoires was computed as shared unique clonotypes divided by the size of the smaller repertoire. RTK rarefaction, the Chao1 estimator, and Recon v2.1 estimates of unobserved clonotypes were used to assess repertoire richness. Generation probabilities for all TCRbeta clonotypes obtained by the gDNA method from a handful of donors were computed using OLGA. TCRdb retrieved this table from immuneACCESS and kept in-frame rearrangements only. Not all clones are present; in checked studies, unresolved V genes account for under half, and no reason is known for the remainder. That table gives V, J and clone size, and the DNA gave D and trimming. In all, the sample holds under 2,500,000 clones, and approximately 95% of those were seen once. Of the sample, 0.13% is held by the ten largest clones.

According to the germline V gene, CDR1 reads MDHEN and CDR2 reads SYDVKM. V drops 5 bases and J drops 1 base, leaving 10 bases in between. From cysteine to phenylalanine, the CDR3 is 14 amino acids long. CDR3 DNA is the only sequence kept; it has 42 bases, read in frame from the first base. The donors were healthy, HIV-negative adults with no recently reported acute infections or vaccinations. All donors were Caucasian adults living in Nashville, Tennessee, USA. CD4+ T cells were enriched through magnetic negative selection, after which naive cells were positively selected on CD45RA and the remaining negative fraction served as the memory subset. Blood was obtained by leukapheresis, after which PBMCs were separated by Ficoll-Histopaque density gradient centrifugation and cryopreserved in liquid nitrogen vapor phase. Analytical flow cytometry was used to check the purity and quantity of every magnetically sorted T cell population. Each sorted fraction had its genomic DNA isolated and then quantified by UV absorbance on a Nanodrop 2000c.

On this clone: This clone's antigen is unknown. Within one base of it there is no much larger clone, and no base qualities were kept. Other nucleotide sequences in the sample specify the same CDR3.

Sequences were obtained from naive CD4+ T cells sorted from blood. This specimen's cell subset or site label, interpreted: CD45RA+ positively selected. The TCR originated in a man between 18 and 35 years old in good health. The chain is encoded by TRBV28 joined to TRBJ2-3; the D gene is unclear. The CDR3 sequence is CASSPGGRTDTQYF. In nucleotide form, the sequence is TGTGCCAGCAGTCCGGGCGGACGCACAGATACGCAGTATTTT.